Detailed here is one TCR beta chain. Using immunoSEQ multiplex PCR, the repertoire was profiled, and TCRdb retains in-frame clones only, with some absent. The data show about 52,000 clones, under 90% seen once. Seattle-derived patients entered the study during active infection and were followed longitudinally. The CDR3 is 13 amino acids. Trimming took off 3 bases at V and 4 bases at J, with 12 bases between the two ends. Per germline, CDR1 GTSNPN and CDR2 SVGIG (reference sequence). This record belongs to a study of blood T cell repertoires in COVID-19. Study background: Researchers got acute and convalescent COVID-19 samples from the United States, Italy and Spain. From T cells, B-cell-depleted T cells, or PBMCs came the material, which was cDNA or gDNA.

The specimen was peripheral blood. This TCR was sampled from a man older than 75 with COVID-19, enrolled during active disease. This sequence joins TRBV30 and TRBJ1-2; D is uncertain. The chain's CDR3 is CAWSAGLLYGYTF. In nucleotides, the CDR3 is TGTGCCTGGAGCGCCGGACTTCTCTATGGCTACACCTTC.